Presented here are 12 T cell receptor beta chains from one specimen sequenced in a study of molecular identifiers for immune sequencing clone quantification. MiXCR was run by TCRdb on the PCR reads, yielding one entry per CDR3 protein. The sample gives some 91,000 distinct CDR3 sequences, approximately 24% of which show up once; under 1% is in the top ten. The sample was naive CD8+ T cells from blood, with Jurkat cell RNA spiked in. Noted subset: FACS-sorted CD8+CD4-CCR7+CD45RA+ naive T cells. The receptors stem from a human donor in good health. Some libraries in this study had Jurkat cell RNA spiked in.

At least ten counts were recorded for this clonotype. The chain combines TRBV5-1 with TRBJ2-5; unclear D gene. With 0 bases removed from V and 5 bases from J, the gap between germline ends came to 17 bases. Germline V lookup: CDR1 SGHRS, CDR2 YFSETQ. CDR3 length: 16 amino acids. CDR3 DNA sequence: TGCGCCAGCAGCTTGGAGGACGGTAGGGTGCGGGAGACCCAGTACTTC. It specifies CASSLEDGRVRETQYF.

This clonotype was detected ten times or more. The chain links TRBV11-3 to TRBJ2-7; TRBD1 agrees at 7 bases. There are 15 residues in the CDR3. CDR1 is SGHNT and CDR2 is YENEEA in the germline V gene. V dropped 6 bases and J dropped 5; count of bases not matched to a gene: 13. CDR3 DNA sequence: TGTGCCAGCAGTACTAACCTGGGACAGCCGCACGAGCAGTACTTC. Translated, it gives CASSTNLGQPHEQYF.

This chain uses TRBV27 with TRBJ2-1; TRBD1 matches 7 bases. J lost 13 bases, V lost 5 bases, and 5 bases had no gene match. The length of the CDR3 is 11 residues. Germline V gives CDR1 MNHEY, CDR2 SMNVEV (reference sequence). CDR3 bases: TGTGCCAGCAGTACCGGGACAGCCCAGTTCTTC. Amino acid sequence: CASSTGTAQFF.

Concerning this clonotype: With a much larger clone just one base away, this may be a read error. The rearrangement links TRBV30 to TRBJ2-7, with D maybe TRBD1 (6 bases). CDR1 is GTSNPN and CDR2 is SVGIG in the germline V gene (reference sequence). Deletions cut 0 bases from V and 6 bases from J, with 15 bases between. The CDR3 covers 14 residues. The CDR3 DNA is TGTGCCTGGAGTGTAATAAGGCAGGGGTCCGAGCAGTACTTC. The encoded protein is CAWSVIRQGSEQYF.

Comment on this clonotype: Germline and junction disagree at one end, which may indicate a read error. The rearrangement joins TRBV5-3 to TRBJ2-7; TRBD2 aligns across 12 bases. TRBV5-3 is reported as an ORF; its role is uncertain. The CDR3 has 17 amino acids. The CDR3 sequence is CASSLATSGSYSYEQYF. The CDR3, as DNA: TGTGCCAGCAGCTTGGCGACTAGCGGGAGTTACTCCTACGAGCAGTACTTC.

There are many counts of this clonotype. V gene TRBV13 combines with J gene TRBJ2-3; D is uncertain. The CDR3 loop spans 13 amino acids. Trimming cost V 6 bases and J 2 bases, with 9 bases left between them. CDR1 is PRHDT, CDR2 FYEKMQ, per germline (reference sequence). The CDR3 loop is CASRSENTDTQYF. The CDR3 nucleotides read TGTGCCAGCAGATCCGAAAACACAGATACGCAGTATTTT.

In its sample, this clonotype was seen a few times. J is TRBJ2-7 and V is TRBV6-2 or TRBV6-3; 7 bases align to TRBD2. The CDR3 runs to 16 residues. Germline V gene lookup returns CDR1 MNHEY and CDR2 SVGEGT. V trimming: 0 bases; J trimming: 2 bases; junction bases outside the gene matches: 7. The CDR3 bases are TGTGCCAGCAGTTACTCGACGCGGGGGTCGGCCTACGAGCAGTACTTC. Translating it yields CASSYSTRGSAYEQYF.

CDR3 sequence (DNA): TGCGCCAGCAGCTTGGCGGCTGACTCCTACAATGAGCAGTTCTTC. It is translated as CASSLAADSYNEQFF. The rearrangement links TRBV5-1 to TRBJ2-1; D uncertain. The germline V and J ends were trimmed by 0 bases and 0 bases, with 7 bases remaining between them. Germline loops: CDR1 SGHRS, CDR2 YFSETQ. The length of the CDR3 is 15 residues.

The sample holds many counts of this clonotype. V gene TRBV20-1 combines with J gene TRBJ2-7; 8 bases align to TRBD1. Losses at the gene ends were 0 bases for V and 4 bases for J; bases not matched to a gene: 8. The CDR3 totals 15 residues. Per the germline V gene, CDR1 is DFQATT and CDR2 is SNEGSKA (reference sequence). The chain's CDR3 is CSARDRQGMLYEQYF. The CDR3 DNA reads as TGCAGTGCTAGAGATCGACAGGGGATGTTGTACGAGCAGTACTTC.

This clonotype appeared many times. The rearrangement joins TRBV7-6 to TRBJ1-5; D call uncertain. CDR1 is SGHVS, CDR2 FNYEAQ, per germline. The CDR3 has 13 residues. V dropped 5 bases and J dropped 6 bases, with 11 bases sitting between them. CDR3 amino acids: CASSDRLGQPQHF. The CDR3 nucleotides are TGTGCCAGCAGCGACCGTCTGGGTCAGCCCCAGCATTTT.

The chain carries TRBV4-3 and TRBJ1-5; no firm D call. CDR3 length equals 17 residues. V lost 1 base, J lost 0 bases, and 13 bases lay in between. Germline lookup yields CDR1 LGHNA and CDR2 YSLEER. For the CDR3, the DNA is TGCGCCAGCAGCCAAGCGTGGGCCACCTTTAGCAATCAGCCCCAGCATTTT. This translates into CASSQAWATFSNQPQHF.

This clonotype was seen repeatedly, ten times or more. V is TRBV4-3 and J is TRBJ2-2, with 7 bases fitting TRBD2. Trimming took 3 bases from V and 6 from J; bases not matched to a gene: 1. Germline CDR1 LGHNA, CDR2 YSLEER. There are 13 residues in the CDR3. As DNA, the CDR3 is TGCGCCAGCAGCCAGGGGAGGGCCGGGGAGCTGTTTTTT. It translates to CASSQGRAGELFF.